This entry is about one T cell receptor (beta chain). These data are taken from a study of technical replicates of blood from a few donors. Sequenced by immunoSEQ multiplex PCR; TCRdb stores in-frame clones only, minus some. The sample shows approximately 52,000 clones, about 90% of them seen only once. V lost 6 bases and J 6 bases, leaving 17 bases between the germline ends. CDR3 length: 15 residues. Germline V gives CDR1 MNHEY, CDR2 SVGAGI. The sequence derives from a human donor in good health. Some clones in this sample may be carry-over from other donors' samples. The sequencing sample was made of PBMCs. The chain carries TRBV6-5 and TRBJ2-2; possibly TRBD1 for D (5 bases). As DNA, the CDR3 is TGTGCCAGCAGCAGGGTCATCACAGTTCCCGGGGAGCTGTTTTTT. It encodes CASSRVITVPGELFF.